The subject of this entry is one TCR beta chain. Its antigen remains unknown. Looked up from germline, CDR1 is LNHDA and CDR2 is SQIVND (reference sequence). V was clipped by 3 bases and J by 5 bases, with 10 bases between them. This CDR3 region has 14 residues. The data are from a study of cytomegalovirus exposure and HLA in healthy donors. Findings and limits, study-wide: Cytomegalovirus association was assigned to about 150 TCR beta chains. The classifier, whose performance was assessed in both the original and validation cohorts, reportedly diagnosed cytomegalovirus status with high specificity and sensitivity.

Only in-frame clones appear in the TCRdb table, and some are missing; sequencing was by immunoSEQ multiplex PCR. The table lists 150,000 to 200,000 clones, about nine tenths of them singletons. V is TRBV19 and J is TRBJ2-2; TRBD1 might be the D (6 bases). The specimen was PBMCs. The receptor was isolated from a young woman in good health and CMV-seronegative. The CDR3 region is CASSMGTQTGELFF. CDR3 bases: TGTGCCAGTAGTATGGGGACACAAACCGGGGAGCTGTTTTTT.